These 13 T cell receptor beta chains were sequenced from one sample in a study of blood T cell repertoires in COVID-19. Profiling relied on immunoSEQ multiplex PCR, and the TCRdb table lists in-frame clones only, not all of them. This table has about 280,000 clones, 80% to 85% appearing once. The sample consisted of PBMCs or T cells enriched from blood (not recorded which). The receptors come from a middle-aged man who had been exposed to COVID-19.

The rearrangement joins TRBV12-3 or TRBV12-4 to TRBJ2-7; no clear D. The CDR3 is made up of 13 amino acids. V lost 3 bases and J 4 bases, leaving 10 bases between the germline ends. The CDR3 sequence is CASSFSVAYEQYF. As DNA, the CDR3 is TGTGCCAGCAGTTTTTCAGTAGCTTACGAGCAGTACTTC.

The CDR3 protein is CANGLSNTGELFF. For the CDR3, the DNA is TGTGCCAACGGACTTTCGAACACCGGGGAGCTGTTTTTT. V gene TRBV12-3 or TRBV12-4 combines with J gene TRBJ2-2; the D gene is possibly TRBD2 (5 bases). Trimming shortened V by 10 bases and J by 0 bases, and 9 bases separated the two germline ends. This CDR3 has 13 residues.

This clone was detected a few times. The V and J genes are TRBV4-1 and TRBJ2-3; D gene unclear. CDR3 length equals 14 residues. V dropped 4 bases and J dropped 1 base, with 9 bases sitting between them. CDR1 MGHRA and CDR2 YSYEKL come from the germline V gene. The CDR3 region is CASSLKQRTDTQYF. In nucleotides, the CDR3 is TGCGCCAGCAGCCTAAAACAGCGCACAGATACGCAGTATTTT.

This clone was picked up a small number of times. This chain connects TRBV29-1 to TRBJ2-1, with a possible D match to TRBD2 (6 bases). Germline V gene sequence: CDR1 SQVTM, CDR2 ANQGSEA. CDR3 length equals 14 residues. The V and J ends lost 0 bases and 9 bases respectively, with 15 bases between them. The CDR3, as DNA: TGCAGCGTTGAAGATTCCACGGGGGTAGGTGAGCAGTTCTTC. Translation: CSVEDSTGVGEQFF.

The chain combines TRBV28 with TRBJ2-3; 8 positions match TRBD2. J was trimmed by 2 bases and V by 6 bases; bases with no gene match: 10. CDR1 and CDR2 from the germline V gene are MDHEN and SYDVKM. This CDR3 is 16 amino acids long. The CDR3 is CASSLRVAGNTDTQYF. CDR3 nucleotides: TGTGCCAGCAGCCTCAGGGTAGCGGGGAACACAGATACGCAGTATTTT.

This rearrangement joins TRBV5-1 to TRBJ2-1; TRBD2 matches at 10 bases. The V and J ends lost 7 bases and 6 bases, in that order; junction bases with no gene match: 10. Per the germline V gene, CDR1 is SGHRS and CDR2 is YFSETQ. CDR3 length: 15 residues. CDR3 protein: CASYNLAGVGNEQFF. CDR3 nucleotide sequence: TGCGCCAGCTATAATCTAGCGGGAGTAGGCAATGAGCAGTTCTTC.

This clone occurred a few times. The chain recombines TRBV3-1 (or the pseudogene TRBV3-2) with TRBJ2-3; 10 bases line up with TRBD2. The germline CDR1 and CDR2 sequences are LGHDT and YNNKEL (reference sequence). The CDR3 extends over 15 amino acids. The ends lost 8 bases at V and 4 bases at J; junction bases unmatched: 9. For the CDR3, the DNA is TGTGCCAGCGCAAGTACTAGCGGGACTGCAGATACGCAGTATTTT. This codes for CASASTSGTADTQYF.

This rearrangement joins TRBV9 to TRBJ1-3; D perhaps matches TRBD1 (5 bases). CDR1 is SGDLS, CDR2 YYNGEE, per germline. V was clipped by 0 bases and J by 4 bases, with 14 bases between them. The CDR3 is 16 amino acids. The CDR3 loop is CASSVDASGLGNTIYF. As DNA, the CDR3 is TGTGCCAGCAGCGTAGACGCTTCGGGACTCGGAAACACCATATATTTT.

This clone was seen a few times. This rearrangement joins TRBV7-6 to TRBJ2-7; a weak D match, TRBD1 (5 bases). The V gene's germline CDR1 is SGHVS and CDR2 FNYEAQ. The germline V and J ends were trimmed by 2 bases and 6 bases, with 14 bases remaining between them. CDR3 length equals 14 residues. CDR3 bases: TGTGCCAGCAGCTTACTGACCAGGGCAGGCGAGCAGTACTTC. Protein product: CASSLLTRAGEQYF.

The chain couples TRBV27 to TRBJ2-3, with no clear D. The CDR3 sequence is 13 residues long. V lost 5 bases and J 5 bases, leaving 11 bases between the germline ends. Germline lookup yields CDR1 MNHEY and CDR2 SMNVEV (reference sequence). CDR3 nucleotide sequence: TGTGCCAGCAGTACCTACAGCTTAGATACGCAGTATTTT. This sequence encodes CASSTYSLDTQYF.

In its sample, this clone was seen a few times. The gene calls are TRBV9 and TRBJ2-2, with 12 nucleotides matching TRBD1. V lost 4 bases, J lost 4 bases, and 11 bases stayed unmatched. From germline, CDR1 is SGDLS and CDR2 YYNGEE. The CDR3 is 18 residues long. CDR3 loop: CASSPGTGGPRGTGELFF. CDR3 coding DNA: TGTGCCAGCAGCCCCGGGACAGGGGGCCCGCGGGGCACCGGGGAGCTGTTTTTT.

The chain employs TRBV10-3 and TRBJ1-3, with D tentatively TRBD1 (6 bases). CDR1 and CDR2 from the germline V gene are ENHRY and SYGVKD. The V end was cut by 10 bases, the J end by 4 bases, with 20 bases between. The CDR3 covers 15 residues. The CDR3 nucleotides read TGTGCCAGCGATGGGGGGGGCGCTTTGGGAAACACCATATATTTT. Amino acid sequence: CASDGGGALGNTIYF.

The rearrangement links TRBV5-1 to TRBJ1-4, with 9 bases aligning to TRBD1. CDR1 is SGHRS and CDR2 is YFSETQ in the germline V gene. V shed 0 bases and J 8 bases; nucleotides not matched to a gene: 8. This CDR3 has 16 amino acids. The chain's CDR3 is CASSLDLGTGNEKLFF. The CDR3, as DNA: TGCGCCAGCAGCTTGGATCTAGGGACAGGGAACGAAAAACTGTTTTTT.